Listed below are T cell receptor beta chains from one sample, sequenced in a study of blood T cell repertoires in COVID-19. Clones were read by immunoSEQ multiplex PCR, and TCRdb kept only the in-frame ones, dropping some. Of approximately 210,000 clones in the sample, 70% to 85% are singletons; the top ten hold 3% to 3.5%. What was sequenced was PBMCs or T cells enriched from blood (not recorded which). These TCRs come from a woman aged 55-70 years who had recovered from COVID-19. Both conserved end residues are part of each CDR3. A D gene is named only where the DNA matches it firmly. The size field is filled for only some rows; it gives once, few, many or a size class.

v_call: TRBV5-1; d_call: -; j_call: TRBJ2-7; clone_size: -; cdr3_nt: TGCGCCAGCCTAAGAGTTGAGCAGTACTTC; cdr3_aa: CASLRVEQYF
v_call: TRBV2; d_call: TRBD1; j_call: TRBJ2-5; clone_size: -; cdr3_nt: TGTGCCAGCAGTGAGAACAGGGGGTCCTTAGAGACCCAGTACTTC; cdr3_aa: CASSENRGSLETQYF
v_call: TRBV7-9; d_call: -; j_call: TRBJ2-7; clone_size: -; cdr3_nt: TGTGCCAGCAGCTTAGTGTCTGACGAGCAGTACTTC; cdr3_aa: CASSLVSDEQYF
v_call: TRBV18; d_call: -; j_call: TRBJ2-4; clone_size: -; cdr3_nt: TGTGCCAGCTCACAACCCGGAGGAGCCAAAAACATTCAGTACTTC; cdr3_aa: CASSQPGGAKNIQYF
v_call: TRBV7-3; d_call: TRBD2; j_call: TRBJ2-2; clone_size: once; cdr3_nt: TGTGCCAACCCTTTTCTGCTAGCGGGGGACTCGAACACCGGGGAGCTGTTTTTT; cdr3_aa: CANPFLLAGDSNTGELFF
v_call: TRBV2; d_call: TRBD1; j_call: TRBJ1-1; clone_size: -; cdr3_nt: TGTGCCAGCAGCGTGACAGGGACCGACACTGAAGCTTTCTTT; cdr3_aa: CASSVTGTDTEAFF
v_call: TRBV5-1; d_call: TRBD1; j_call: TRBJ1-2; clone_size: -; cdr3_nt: TGCGCCAGCAGACCCTCCGGGACAGAATATGGCTACACCTTC; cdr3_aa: CASRPSGTEYGYTF
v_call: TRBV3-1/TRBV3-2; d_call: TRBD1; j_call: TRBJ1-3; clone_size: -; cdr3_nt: TGTGCCAGCAGCCAAGAGACAGGGGGCGCGTCAGGAAACACCATATATTTT; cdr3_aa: CASSQETGGASGNTIYF
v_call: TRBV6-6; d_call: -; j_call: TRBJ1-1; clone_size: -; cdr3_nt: TGTGCCAGCTACCTTGGCGGCGGTACTGAAGCTTTCTTT; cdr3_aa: CASYLGGGTEAFF
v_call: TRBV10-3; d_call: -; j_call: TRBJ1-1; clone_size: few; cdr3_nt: TGTGCCATCAGTGAGTCAGTAGTGAACACTGAAGCTTTCTTT; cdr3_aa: CAISESVVNTEAFF
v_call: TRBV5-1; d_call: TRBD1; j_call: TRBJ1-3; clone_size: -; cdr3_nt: TGCGCCAGCAGCTTGGGTACCGGGACAGTATCTGGAAACACCATATATTTT; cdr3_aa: CASSLGTGTVSGNTIYF
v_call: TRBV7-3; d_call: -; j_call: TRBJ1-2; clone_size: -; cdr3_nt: TGTGCCAGCAGCCAAAGGAGAGGGTCTGATGGCTACACCTTC; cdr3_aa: CASSQRRGSDGYTF
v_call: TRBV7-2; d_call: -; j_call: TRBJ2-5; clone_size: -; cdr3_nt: TGTGCCAGCAGCTTAGCGGGGGCCCCGGTCGGGGAGACCCAGTACTTC; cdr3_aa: CASSLAGAPVGETQYF
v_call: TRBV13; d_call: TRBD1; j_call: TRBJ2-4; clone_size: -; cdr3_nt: TGTGCCAGCAGCAAACAGGGGGCGCGAGCCAAAAACATTCAGTACTTC; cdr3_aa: CASSKQGARAKNIQYF
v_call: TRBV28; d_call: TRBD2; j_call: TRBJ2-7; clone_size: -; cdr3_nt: TGTGCCAGCAGGGTTCTAGGTGGCGGGAGCTCCTACGAGCAGTACTTC; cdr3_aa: CASRVLGGGSSYEQYF
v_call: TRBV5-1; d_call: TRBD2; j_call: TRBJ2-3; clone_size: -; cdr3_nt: TGCGCCAGCAGCCGTGGGACTAGCGGGGAGGATACGCAGTATTTT; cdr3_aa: CASSRGTSGEDTQYF
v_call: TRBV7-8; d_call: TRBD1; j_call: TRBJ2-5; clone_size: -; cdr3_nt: TGTGCCAGCAGCAGACTACAGGGGGCGGAGACCCAGTACTTC; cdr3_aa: CASSRLQGAETQYF
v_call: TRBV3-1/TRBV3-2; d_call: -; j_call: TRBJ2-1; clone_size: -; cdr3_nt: TGTGCCAGCAGCCAAGAAATGTCGAACAGTCGAGCTTTGGTCTTC; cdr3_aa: CASSQEMSNSRALVF
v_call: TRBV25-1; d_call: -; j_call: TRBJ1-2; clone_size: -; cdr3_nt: TGTGCCAGCAGTGAAGTCCTCTATGGCTACACCTTC; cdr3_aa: CASSEVLYGYTF
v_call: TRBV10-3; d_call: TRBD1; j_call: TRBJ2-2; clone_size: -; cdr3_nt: TGTGCCATCATTGGGACAGAGAACACCGGGGAGCTGTTTTTT; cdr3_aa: CAIIGTENTGELFF
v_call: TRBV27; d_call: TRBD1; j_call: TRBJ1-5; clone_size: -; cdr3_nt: TGTGCCAGCAGTCCGCGGACAGGGGAGCCCCAGCATTTT; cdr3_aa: CASSPRTGEPQHF
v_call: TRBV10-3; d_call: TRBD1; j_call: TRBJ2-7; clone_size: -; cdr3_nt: TGTGCCATCACGCAGGACAGGGGGCGCGAGCAGTACTTC; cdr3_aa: CAITQDRGREQYF
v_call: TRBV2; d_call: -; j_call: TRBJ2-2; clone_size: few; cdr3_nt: TGTGCCAGCAACTTGGAGGGAACGAACACCGGGGAGCTGTTTTTT; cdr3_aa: CASNLEGTNTGELFF
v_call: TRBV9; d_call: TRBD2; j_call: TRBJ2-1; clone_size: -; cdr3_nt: TGTGCCAGCAGCGTCGTGGGGCTAGCGGGAGGGTGGACCTACAATGAGCAGTTCTTC; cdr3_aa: CASSVVGLAGGWTYNEQFF
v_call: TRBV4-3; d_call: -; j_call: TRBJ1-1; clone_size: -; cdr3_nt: TGCGCCAGCAGCCAGGATCAGGGGTCCACATTGAACACTGAAGCTTTCTTT; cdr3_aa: CASSQDQGSTLNTEAFF
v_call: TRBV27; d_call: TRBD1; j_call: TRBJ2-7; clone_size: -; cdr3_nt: TGTGCCAGCAGAACCGCCGGGACAGTTTCCTACGAGCAGTACTTC; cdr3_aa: CASRTAGTVSYEQYF
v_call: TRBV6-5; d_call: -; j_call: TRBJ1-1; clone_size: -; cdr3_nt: TGTGCCAGCAAGGCGTTCCTGGCGGACACTGAAGCTTTCTTT; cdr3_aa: CASKAFLADTEAFF
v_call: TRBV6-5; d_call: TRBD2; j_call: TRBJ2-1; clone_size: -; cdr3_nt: TGTGCCAGCAGGACTAGCGGGAGGTACAATGAGCAGTTCTTC; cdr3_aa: CASRTSGRYNEQFF
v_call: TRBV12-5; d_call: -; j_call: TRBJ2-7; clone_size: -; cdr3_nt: TGTGCTAGTGGCTATACAGGACCCTACGAGCAGTACTTC; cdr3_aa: CASGYTGPYEQYF
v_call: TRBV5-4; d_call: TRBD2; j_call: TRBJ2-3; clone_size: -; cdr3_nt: TGTGCCAGCAGCTTAAGGACTAGCGGGAGGGCCACAGATACGCAGTATTTT; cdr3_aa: CASSLRTSGRATDTQYF
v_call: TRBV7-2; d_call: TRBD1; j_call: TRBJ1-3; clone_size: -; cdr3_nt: TGTGCCAGCAGCCCACAGGGGGCTGTGGGAAACACCATATATTTT; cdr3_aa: CASSPQGAVGNTIYF
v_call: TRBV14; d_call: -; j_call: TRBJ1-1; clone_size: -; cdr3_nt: TGTGCCAGCAGCCAATGGAGGGTCCCCATGAACACTGAAGCTTTCTTT; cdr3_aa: CASSQWRVPMNTEAFF
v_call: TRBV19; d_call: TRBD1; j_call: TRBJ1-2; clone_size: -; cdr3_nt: TGTGCCAGTAGTATAGATCAGGGGACAGGGGGTTTCTATGGCTACACCTTC; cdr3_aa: CASSIDQGTGGFYGYTF
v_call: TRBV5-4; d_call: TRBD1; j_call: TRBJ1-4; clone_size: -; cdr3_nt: TGTGCCAGCAGCTTGCACTCCCAGGGGGATAGTGAAAAACTGTTTTTT; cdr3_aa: CASSLHSQGDSEKLFF
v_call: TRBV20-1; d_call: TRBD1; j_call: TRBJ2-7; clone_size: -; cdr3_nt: TGCAGTGCTAGGGGACAGGGGAAGCAGTACTTC; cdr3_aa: CSARGQGKQYF
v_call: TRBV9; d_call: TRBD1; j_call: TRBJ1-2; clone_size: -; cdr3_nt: TGTGCCAGCACCGCTACCCCCGGGACAGTCTATGGCTACACCTTC; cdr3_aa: CASTATPGTVYGYTF
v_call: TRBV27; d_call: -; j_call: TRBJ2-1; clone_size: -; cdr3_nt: TGTGCCAGCAGTTTGTACTTGGACAATGAGCAGTTCTTC; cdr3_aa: CASSLYLDNEQFF
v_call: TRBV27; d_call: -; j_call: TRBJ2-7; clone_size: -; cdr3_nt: TGTGCCAGCAGTTTAAGTCTCAGGGGCTCCCCCTACGAGCAGTACTTC; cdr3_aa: CASSLSLRGSPYEQYF
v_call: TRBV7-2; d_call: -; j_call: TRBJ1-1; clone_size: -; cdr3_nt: TGTGCCAGCAGCTTAGGTGACAGAAAAAACACTGAAGCTTTCTTT; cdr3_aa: CASSLGDRKNTEAFF
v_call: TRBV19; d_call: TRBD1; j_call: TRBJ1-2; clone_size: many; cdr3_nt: TGTGCCACCAATCCACAGGGGGCATCCTCTGGCTACACCTTC; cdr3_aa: CATNPQGASSGYTF
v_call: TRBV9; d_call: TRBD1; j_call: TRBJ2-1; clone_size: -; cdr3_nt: TGTGCCAGCAGCGTAGAGCAGGGGGCGAGGAATGAGCAGTTCTTC; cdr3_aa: CASSVEQGARNEQFF
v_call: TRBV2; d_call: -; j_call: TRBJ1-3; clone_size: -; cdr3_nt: TGTGCCAGCAAGGCCCTGGGGCCTGAGGACACCATATATTTT; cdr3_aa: CASKALGPEDTIYF
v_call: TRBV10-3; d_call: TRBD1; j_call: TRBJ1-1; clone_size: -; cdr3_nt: TGTGCCATCAGTGGACAGGGAACGAACACTGAAGCTTTCTTT; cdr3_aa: CAISGQGTNTEAFF
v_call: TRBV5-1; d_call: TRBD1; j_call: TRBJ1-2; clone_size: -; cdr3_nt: TGCGCCAGCAGCTTGGAAGGTTTTCTCCGGACAGGGGGCGTTGGCTACACCTTC; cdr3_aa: CASSLEGFLRTGGVGYTF
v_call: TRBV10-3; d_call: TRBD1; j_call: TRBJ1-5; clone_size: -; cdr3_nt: TGTGCCATCAGACAGGGGGACGGTCAGCCCCAGCATTTT; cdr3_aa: CAIRQGDGQPQHF
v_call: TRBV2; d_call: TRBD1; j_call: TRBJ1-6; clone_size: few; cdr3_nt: TGTGCCAGCAGTGAAGGTCCGGGACAGGGGGGATCACCCCTCCACTTT; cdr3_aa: CASSEGPGQGGSPLHF
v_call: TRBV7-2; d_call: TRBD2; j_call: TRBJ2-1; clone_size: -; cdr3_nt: TGTGCCAGCAGCTGGGGGGGAGGGGATCTGCAGTTCTTC; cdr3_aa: CASSWGGGDLQFF
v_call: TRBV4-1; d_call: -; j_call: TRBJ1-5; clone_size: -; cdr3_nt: TGCGCCAGCAGCCAAGTTCCAGGGCAGAATCAGCCCCAGCATTTT; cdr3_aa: CASSQVPGQNQPQHF
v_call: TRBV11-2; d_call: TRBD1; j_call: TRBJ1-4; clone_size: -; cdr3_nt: TGTGCCAGCAGCCTACGTCGGGACAGCCATGCAACTAATGAAAAACTGTTTTTT; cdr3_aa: CASSLRRDSHATNEKLFF
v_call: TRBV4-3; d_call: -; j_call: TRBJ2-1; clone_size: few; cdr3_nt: TGCGCCAGCAGCCAAGAAGGGACTTACAACAATGAGCAGTTCTTC; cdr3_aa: CASSQEGTYNNEQFF
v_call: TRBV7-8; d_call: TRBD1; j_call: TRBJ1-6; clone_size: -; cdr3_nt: TGTGCCACAATGGACAGGAGAGATTCACCCCTCCACTTT; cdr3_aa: CATMDRRDSPLHF
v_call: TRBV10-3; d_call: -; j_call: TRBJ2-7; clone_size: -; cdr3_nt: TGTGCCATCAGTGATATGGACCGAGGGAACGAGCAGTACTTC; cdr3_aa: CAISDMDRGNEQYF
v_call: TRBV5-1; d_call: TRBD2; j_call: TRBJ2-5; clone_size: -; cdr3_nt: TGCGCCAGCAGCTTAGGACTAGCGCCGCAAGAGACCCAGTACTTC; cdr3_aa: CASSLGLAPQETQYF
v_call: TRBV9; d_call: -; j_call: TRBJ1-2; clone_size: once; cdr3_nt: TGTGCCAGCAGCGCCAGAGGCCGTAACTATGGCTACACCTTC; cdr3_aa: CASSARGRNYGYTF
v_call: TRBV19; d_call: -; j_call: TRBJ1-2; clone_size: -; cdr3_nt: TGTGCCAGTACGGCAGAGGTCGGCTATGGCTACACCTTC; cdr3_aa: CASTAEVGYGYTF